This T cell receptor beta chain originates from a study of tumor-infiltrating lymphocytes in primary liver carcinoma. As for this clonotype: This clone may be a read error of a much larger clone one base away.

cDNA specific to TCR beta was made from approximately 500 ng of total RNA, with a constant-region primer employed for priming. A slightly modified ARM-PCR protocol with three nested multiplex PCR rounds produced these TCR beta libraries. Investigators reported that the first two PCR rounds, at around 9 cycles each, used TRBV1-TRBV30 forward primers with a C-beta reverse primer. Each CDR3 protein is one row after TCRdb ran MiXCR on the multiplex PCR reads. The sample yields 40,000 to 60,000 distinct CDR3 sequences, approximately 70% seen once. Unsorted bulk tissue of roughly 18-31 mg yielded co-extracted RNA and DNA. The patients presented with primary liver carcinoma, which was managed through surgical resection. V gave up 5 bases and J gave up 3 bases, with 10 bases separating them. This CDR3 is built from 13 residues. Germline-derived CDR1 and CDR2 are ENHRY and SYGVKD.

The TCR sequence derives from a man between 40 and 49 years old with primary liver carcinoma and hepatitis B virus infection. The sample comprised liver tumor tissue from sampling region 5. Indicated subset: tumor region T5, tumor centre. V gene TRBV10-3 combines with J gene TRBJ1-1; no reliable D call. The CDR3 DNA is TGTGCCATCAGTAGAGCAGGTGACACTGAAGCTTTCTTT. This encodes CAISRAGDTEAFF.